The clone carrying this TCR beta chain appeared once. The V end was cut by 4 bases, the J end by 1 base, with 14 bases between. Per the germline V gene, CDR1 is LNHDA and CDR2 is SQIVND (reference sequence). The CDR3 contains 15 residues. Authors' data handling: Amplified reference gene primers provided the basis for estimating nucleated cell counts. Sequenced by immunoSEQ multiplex PCR; TCRdb stores in-frame clones only, minus some. The V and J calls and clone size are taken from that table; D and trimming were inferred from the DNA. This sample has some 240,000 clones, with roughly 90% found just once. These data are taken from a study of blood T cell repertoires in COVID-19. About the research overall: Sites in the United States, Italy and Spain provided acute and convalescent COVID-19 samples. In each case, the material was cDNA or gDNA derived from T cells, B-cell-depleted T cells, or PBMCs.

Seattle patients were enrolled during active infection and followed longitudinally. Sequences were obtained from peripheral blood. This chain connects TRBV19 to TRBJ2-7; weak D call: TRBD1 (6 bases). This TCR was recovered from a man aged 55 to 70 with COVID-19, enrolled during active disease. Here the CDR3 DNA reads TGTGCCAGTAGTAAGTCCCGCGGACAGTCCTACGAGCAGTACTTC. Residues: CASSKSRGQSYEQYF.